The sequence of this TCR beta chain was determined in a study of prognosis after radiotherapy for stage I lung cancer. Genomic DNA provided the template from which TCR beta CDR3 was amplified by two-round multiplex PCR. Gene-specific TRBV and TRBJ primers were used in PCR round one. TCRdb re-derived calls from the multiplex PCR reads in MiXCR, one entry per CDR3 protein. The sample has 30,000 to 35,000 distinct CDR3 sequences, under 60% seen once. The CDR3 loop spans 16 amino acids. V lost 10 bases and J 3 bases, leaving 24 bases between the germline ends. The table lists this clonotype with many counts.

The starting material was PBMCs, obtained before or after stereotactic body radiation therapy (not recorded which). This chain connects TRBV12-3 or TRBV12-4 to TRBJ1-2; a weak D match, TRBD1 (6 bases). This clonotype originated in a donor of 50 years or more with non-small cell lung cancer. The CDR3 loop reads CATIGRGEFSYYGYTF. In DNA form, the CDR3 reads TGTGCCACCATTGGCAGGGGCGAATTTTCTTACTATGGCTACACCTTC.